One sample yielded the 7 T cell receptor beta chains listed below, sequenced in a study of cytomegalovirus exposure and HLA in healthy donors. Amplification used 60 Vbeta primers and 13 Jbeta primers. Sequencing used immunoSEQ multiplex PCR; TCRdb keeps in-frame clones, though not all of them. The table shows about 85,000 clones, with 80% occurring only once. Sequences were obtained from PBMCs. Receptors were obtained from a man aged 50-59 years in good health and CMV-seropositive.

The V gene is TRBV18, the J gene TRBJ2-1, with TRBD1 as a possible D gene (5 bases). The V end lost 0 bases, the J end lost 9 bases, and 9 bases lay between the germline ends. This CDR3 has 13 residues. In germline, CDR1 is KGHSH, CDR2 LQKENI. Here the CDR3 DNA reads TGTGCCAGCTCACCACCGGTGGGGCTTGAGCAGTTCTTC. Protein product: CASSPPVGLEQFF. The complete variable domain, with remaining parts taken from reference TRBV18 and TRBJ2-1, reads NAGVMQNPRHLVRRRGQEARLRCSPMKGHSHVYWYRQLPEEGLKFMVYLQKENIIDESGMPKERFSAEFPKEGPSILRIQQVVRGDSAAYFCASSPPVGLEQFFGPGTRLTVL.

The CDR3 nucleotides read TGCGCCAGCAGCAAAGGACTAGCGGGAGGGCTTACAGATACGCAGTATTTT. It codes for CASSKGLAGGLTDTQYF. The gene calls are TRBV5-1 and TRBJ2-3; 15 bases agree with TRBD2. The CDR3 loop spans 17 amino acids. Germline lookup yields CDR1 SGHRS and CDR2 YFSETQ. Losses at the gene ends were 4 bases for V and 3 bases for J; bases not matched to a gene: 6.

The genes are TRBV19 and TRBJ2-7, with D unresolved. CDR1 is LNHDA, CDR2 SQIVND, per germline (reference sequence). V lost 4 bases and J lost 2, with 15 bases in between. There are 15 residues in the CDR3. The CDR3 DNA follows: TGTGCCAGTAGTACAATAGCTGGATCGACCTACGAGCAGTACTTC. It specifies CASSTIAGSTYEQYF. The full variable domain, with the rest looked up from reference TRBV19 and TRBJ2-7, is DGGITQSPKYLFRKEGQNVTLSCEQNLNHDAMYWYRQDPGQGLRLIYYSQIVNDFQKGDIAEGYSVSREKKESFPLTVTSAQKNPTAFYLCASSTIAGSTYEQYFGPGTRLTVT.

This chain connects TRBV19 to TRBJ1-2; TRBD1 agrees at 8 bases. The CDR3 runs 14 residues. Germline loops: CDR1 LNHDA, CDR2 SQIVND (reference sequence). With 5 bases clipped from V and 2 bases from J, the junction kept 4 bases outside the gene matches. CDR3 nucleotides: TGTGCCAGTAGTCCTCAGGGGGCGAACTATGGCTACACCTTC. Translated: CASSPQGANYGYTF. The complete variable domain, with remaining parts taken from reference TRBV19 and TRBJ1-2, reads DGGITQSPKYLFRKEGQNVTLSCEQNLNHDAMYWYRQDPGQGLRLIYYSQIVNDFQKGDIAEGYSVSREKKESFPLTVTSAQKNPTAFYLCASSPQGANYGYTFGSGTRLTVV.

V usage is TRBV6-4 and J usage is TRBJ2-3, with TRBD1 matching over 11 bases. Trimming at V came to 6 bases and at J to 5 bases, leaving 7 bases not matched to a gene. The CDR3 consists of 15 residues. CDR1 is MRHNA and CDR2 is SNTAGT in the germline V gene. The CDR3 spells CASRQGQGARDTQYF. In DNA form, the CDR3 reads TGTGCCAGCAGACAAGGACAGGGGGCGAGAGATACGCAGTATTTT.

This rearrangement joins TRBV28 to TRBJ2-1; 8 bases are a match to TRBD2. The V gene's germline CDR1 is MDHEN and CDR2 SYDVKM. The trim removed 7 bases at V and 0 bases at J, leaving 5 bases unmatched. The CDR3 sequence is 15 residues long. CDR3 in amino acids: CASNNRGGSYNEQFF. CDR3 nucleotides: TGTGCCAGCAACAACCGGGGGGGCTCCTACAATGAGCAGTTCTTC.

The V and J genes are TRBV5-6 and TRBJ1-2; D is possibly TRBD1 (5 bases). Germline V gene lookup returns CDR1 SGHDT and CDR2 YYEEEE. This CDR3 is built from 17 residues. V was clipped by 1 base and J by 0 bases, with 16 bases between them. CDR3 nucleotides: TGTGCCAGCAGCTTGTTTCTTTCGGGGGATCCTAACTATGGCTACACCTTC. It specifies CASSLFLSGDPNYGYTF.